The 16 T cell receptor beta chains presented below share a single source sample, sequenced in a study of blood T cell repertoires in COVID-19. Using immunoSEQ multiplex PCR, the repertoire was profiled, and TCRdb retains in-frame clones only, with some absent. The sample has 250,000 to 350,000 clones, 70% to 90% seen once. The sample consisted of peripheral blood. The source is a woman in her forties or fifties with COVID-19, enrolled during active disease.

This chain links TRBV18 with TRBJ2-4, with 7 bases aligning to TRBD2. The CDR3 covers 13 residues. Germline CDR1 reads KGHSH; CDR2 reads LQKENI. V gave up 8 bases and J gave up 2 bases; unmatched junction bases: 3. The CDR3 DNA sequence: TGTGCCAGCCGGGGGGATCCCAAAAACATTCAGTACTTC. It codes for CASRGDPKNIQYF. Combining the CDR3 with reference TRBV18 and TRBJ2-4 gives the whole variable domain NAGVMQNPRHLVRRRGQEARLRCSPMKGHSHVYWYRQLPEEGLKFMVYLQKENIIDESGMPKERFSAEFPKEGPSILRIQQVVRGDSAAYFCASRGDPKNIQYFGAGTRLSVL.

There are a few counts of this clone. This sequence joins TRBV11-2 and TRBJ2-4; 7 bases agree with TRBD2. The CDR3 is 17 amino acids. Germline lookup yields CDR1 SGHAT and CDR2 FQNNGV. With 0 bases clipped from V and 3 bases from J, the junction kept 8 bases outside the gene matches. Here the CDR3 reads CASSLDGDYPLKNIQYF. Written as DNA, the CDR3 is TGTGCCAGCAGCTTAGATGGGGACTACCCCCTCAAAAACATTCAGTACTTC.

This sequence joins TRBV27 and TRBJ1-1, with TRBD1 matching over 8 bases. Germline loops: CDR1 MNHEY, CDR2 SMNVEV (reference sequence). V dropped 4 bases and J dropped 1; count of bases not matched to a gene: 2. The CDR3 consists of 14 residues. The CDR3 spells CASSSGQANTEAFF. The CDR3 nucleotides read TGTGCCAGCAGTTCGGGACAGGCGAACACTGAAGCTTTCTTT.

J is TRBJ1-2 and V is TRBV5-5; D remains unclear. The CDR3 runs 15 residues. The ends were cut back, 4 bases at V and 2 bases at J, with 15 bases in the middle. Germline-derived CDR1 and CDR2 are SGHKS and YYEKEE (reference sequence). The chain's CDR3 is CASSLQAGDNYGYTF. CDR3 DNA: TGTGCCAGCAGCCTCCAAGCGGGAGACAACTATGGCTACACCTTC.

The chain couples TRBV18 to TRBJ2-1; 12 bases line up with TRBD2. With V trimmed by 3 bases and J by 6 bases, 6 bases remained unmatched. The CDR3 has 16 residues. In germline, CDR1 is KGHSH, CDR2 LQKENI. The CDR3: CASSPSGLAGSNEQFF. The CDR3 region has the DNA TGTGCCAGCTCACCCTCAGGACTAGCGGGATCCAATGAGCAGTTCTTC.

The chain carries TRBV24-1 and TRBJ2-1; maybe TRBD2 (6 bases). Per germline, CDR1 KGHDR and CDR2 SFDVKD. Trimming stripped 5 bases from V and 9 bases from J, with 19 bases between. CDR3 length equals 15 residues. CDR3 coding DNA: TGTGCCACCAGTGCCGGGAGATATCTCGGTGGTGAGCAGTTCTTC. Its translation: CATSAGRYLGGEQFF.

This chain links TRBV19 with TRBJ2-3; D is perhaps TRBD2 (6 bases). This CDR3 region has 11 residues. Trimming shortened V by 11 bases and J by 7 bases, and 13 bases separated the two germline ends. Germline CDR1 LNHDA, CDR2 SQIVND (reference sequence). CDR3 residues: CAAARGYTQYF. In nucleotides, the CDR3 is TGTGCCGCAGCGCGGGGTTATACGCAGTATTTT.

The gene calls are TRBV4-1 and TRBJ2-7; tentative D call: TRBD2 (6 bases). The V end was cut by 1 base, the J end by 6 bases, with 16 bases between. The germline CDR1 and CDR2 sequences are MGHRA and YSYEKL. The CDR3 is 15 residues long. CDR3 region: CASSQGGGVPVEQYF. The CDR3 coding sequence is TGCGCCAGCAGCCAAGGGGGCGGGGTGCCTGTCGAGCAGTACTTC.

The chain couples TRBV24-1 to TRBJ1-2, with TRBD1 as a possible D gene (6 bases). The CDR3 runs to 12 residues. In germline, CDR1 is KGHDR, CDR2 SFDVKD. V lost 4 bases to trimming and J lost 8 bases, with 10 bases between them. DNA for the CDR3: TGTGCCACCAGTGACCCGAGGGGGGGCTACACCTTC. Translation gives CATSDPRGGYTF.

This chain uses TRBV4-3 with TRBJ2-3; 7 bases agree with TRBD2. Germline V CDR1 and CDR2: LGHNA, YSLEER. After removal of 0 bases from V and 1 base from J, the junction contained 4 bases not matched to a gene. This CDR3 is 16 amino acids long. This chain's CDR3 is CASSQEGGSGTDTQYF. The CDR3 DNA sequence: TGCGCCAGCAGCCAAGAAGGCGGGAGCGGCACAGATACGCAGTATTTT.

This clone was seen only once. Different DNA sequences within this sample yield the same CDR3. V usage is TRBV6-5 and J usage is TRBJ1-2; 10 bases line up with TRBD1. Germline-derived CDR1 and CDR2 are MNHEY and SVGAGI. V dropped 5 bases and J dropped 5; count of bases not matched to a gene: 5. CDR3 length equals 14 residues. DNA of the CDR3: TGTGCCAGCAGTACACGGGACAGGGGATATGGCTACACCTTC. It specifies CASSTRDRGYGYTF.

This clone has just one count. CDR3 DNA: TGCGCCAGCAGCCAAGGCCGAGGGCCTGGTGGGCGCTACGAGCAGTACTTC. This sequence encodes CASSQGRGPGGRYEQYF. The chain uses TRBV4-1 and TRBJ2-7; possible D gene TRBD2, 5 bases. Germline assignment: CDR1 MGHRA and CDR2 YSYEKL. Trimming took off 1 base at V and 3 bases at J, with 19 bases between the two ends. The CDR3 covers 17 residues.

The V and J genes are TRBV9 and TRBJ1-5, with TRBD1 as a possible D gene (6 bases). CDR3 length: 14 amino acids. Trimming took off 0 bases at V and 5 bases at J, with 9 bases between the two ends. Looked up from germline, CDR1 is SGDLS and CDR2 is YYNGEE. The CDR3 DNA reads TGTGCCAGCAGCGTAGACCAGGGGCATCAGCCCCAGCATTTT. Amino acids: CASSVDQGHQPQHF.

This chain links TRBV12-5 with TRBJ2-4, with D perhaps TRBD1 (7 bases). CDR1 is LGHNT and CDR2 is FRNRAP in the germline V gene. CDR3 length: 16 amino acids. Trimming removed 0 bases from V and 3 bases from J, with 12 bases in between. For the CDR3, the DNA is TGTGCTAGTGGTTTGGTAGTGCGGGACAGCAAAAACATTCAGTACTTC. Protein sequence: CASGLVVRDSKNIQYF.

The genes are TRBV6-2 or TRBV6-3 and TRBJ2-1; 9 bases map to TRBD2. Germline V gene sequence: CDR1 MNHEY, CDR2 SVGEGT. CDR3 length: 19 amino acids. V trimming: 2 bases; J trimming: 2 bases; junction bases outside the gene matches: 13. DNA for the CDR3: TGTGCCAGCAGTTACCCGACTAGCGGAGGGGGGCTAGCCTACAATGAGCAGTTCTTC. Its translation: CASSYPTSGGGLAYNEQFF.

This chain connects TRBV6-2 or TRBV6-3 to TRBJ1-1; D might be TRBD1 (5 bases). The germline V and J ends were trimmed by 0 bases and 1 base, with 9 bases remaining between them. Germline assignment: CDR1 MNHEY and CDR2 SVGEGT. CDR3 length equals 15 residues. The CDR3 spells CASSYSHQGNTEAFF. As DNA, the CDR3 is TGTGCCAGCAGTTACTCTCACCAGGGGAACACTGAAGCTTTCTTT.